This T cell receptor beta chain was retrieved from a study of shared clonotypes between healthy human individuals. Naive CD8 cells were CD45RO-negative, positively selected for CCR7, excluding terminally differentiated effector memory CD45RA+ cells. Every one of the donors was a Caucasian adult that lived in Nashville, Tennessee. Study-level findings and limits: The sole specimen, blood, was sampled, and tissue repertoires likely differ. Richness estimates generally favored naive over memory subsets.

Germline CDR1 reads LGHNA; CDR2 reads YSLEER. Trimming removed 1 base at V and 3 bases at J, with 9 bases between. This CDR3 contains 15 residues. Of note for this clone: Its antigen is as yet unknown.

Sequenced by immunoSEQ multiplex PCR; TCRdb stores in-frame clones only, minus some. The sample shows roughly 1,800,000 clones, about 94% of them seen only once. The clonotype comes from a man in his late teens or twenties in good health. What was sequenced was naive CD8+ T cells sorted from blood. V is TRBV4-3 and J is TRBJ1-4; no definite D call. For the CDR3, the DNA is TGCGCCAGCAGCCAAGGGACGGAACCTAATGAAAAACTGTTTTTT. This encodes CASSQGTEPNEKLFF.